The 24 T cell receptor beta chains below come from one sample, sequenced in a study of post-analysis software for immune sequencing data. Whole-study findings and limits: Patients had higher frequencies than controls of about five TRBV segments, including TRBV5-6, TRBV5-1 and TRBV20-1.

For these receptors, no antigen is known. TCR beta cDNA libraries had unique molecular identifiers. TCRdb ran MiXCR on the PCR reads and lists one entry per CDR3 protein. The repertoire holds approximately 250,000 distinct CDR3 sequences, with 36% as singletons. The sample consisted of blood. All receptors come from a girl aged 10 to 17 with multiple sclerosis.

Turning to this clonotype: Relative to the germline gene, one junction end is altered; a read error may explain this. The chain couples TRBV7-9 to TRBJ2-1, with TRBD2 matching 14 bases. This CDR3 is 15 amino acids long. The germline V gene encodes CDR1 SEHNR and CDR2 FQNEAQ (reference sequence). The CDR3 DNA is TGTACCAGCAGCTTAGTGACTAGCGGGAGGGCCGAGCAGTTCTTC. Translated, it gives CTSSLVTSGRAEQFF.

The rearrangement uses TRBV28 and TRBJ2-1; D may be TRBD2 (6 bases). The V end was cut by 4 bases, the J end by 0 bases, with 19 bases between. Germline CDR1 MDHEN, CDR2 SYDVKM. The CDR3 is 18 residues long. The CDR3 bases are TGTGCCAGCAGTTCGGTATGGGCTAGCGACCTCTCCTACAATGAGCAGTTCTTC. It is translated as CASSSVWASDLSYNEQFF.

This sequence joins TRBV12-3 or TRBV12-4 and TRBJ1-2, with 7 bases that match TRBD1. The V and J ends lost 3 bases and 6 bases, in that order; junction bases with no gene match: 4. CDR3 length: 13 amino acids. The CDR3: CASSFQGGNGYTF. In nucleotides, the CDR3 is TGTGCCAGCAGTTTCCAGGGGGGTAATGGCTACACCTTC.

This clonotype was counted at least ten times. The J gene is TRBJ2-1, the V gene TRBV24-1; 11 bases align to TRBD2. Germline loops: CDR1 KGHDR, CDR2 SFDVKD. Trimming removed 4 bases from V and 15 bases from J; junction bases left unmatched: 7. This CDR3 contains 13 residues. This chain's CDR3 is CATSDPTSGSWFF. DNA of the CDR3: TGTGCCACCAGTGACCCTACTAGCGGGAGTTGGTTCTTC.

The chain joins TRBV28 to TRBJ2-5; 7 bases fit TRBD1. The CDR3 runs to 14 residues. The germline V gene has CDR1 MDHEN and CDR2 SYDVKM. The J segment lost 0 bases and the V segment lost 6 bases, leaving 4 bases of the junction unmatched. The CDR3 loop reads CASRQTGYQETQYF. The CDR3, as DNA: TGTGCCAGCAGGCAGACAGGGTACCAAGAGACCCAGTACTTC.

Details on this clonotype: This may arise from a read error, as a much more abundant clone is one base away. The chain links TRBV7-8 to TRBJ2-3; 7 bases align to TRBD1. The ends lost 8 bases at V and 1 base at J; junction bases unmatched: 12. CDR3 size: 16 residues. In germline, CDR1 is SGHVS, CDR2 FQNEAQ. CDR3 region: CASCMRQGRGTDTQYF. The CDR3 DNA follows: TGTGCCAGCTGCATGAGACAGGGTCGCGGCACAGATACGCAGTATTTT.

The V and J genes are TRBV12-3 or TRBV12-4 and TRBJ1-5; D unclear. V was pared by 3 bases and J by 5 bases, with 17 bases between. The CDR3 is 16 amino acids. In DNA form, the CDR3 reads TGTGCCAGCAGTTTGCAAGGATCGATAGACGATCAGCCCCAGCATTTT. This encodes CASSLQGSIDDQPQHF.

The chain links TRBV12-3 or TRBV12-4 to TRBJ1-2; 10 positions agree with TRBD1. This CDR3 has 15 residues. After removal of 6 bases from V and 7 bases from J, the junction contained 11 bases not matched to a gene. The CDR3 bases are TGTGCCAGCAGCCCGACAGGGGGCAGTGGTGGTGGCTACACCTTC. Amino acid sequence: CASSPTGGSGGGYTF.

This clonotype was observed at least ten times. V and J are TRBV10-3 and TRBJ2-1; TRBD1 aligns across 7 bases. The V gene's germline CDR1 is ENHRY and CDR2 SYGVKD. The junction had 0 bases not matched to a gene; V was cut back by 5 bases and J by 8 bases. This CDR3 region has 11 residues. CDR3 sequence (DNA): TGTGCCATCAGTCAGGGGGATGAGCAGTTCTTC. Its protein product is CAISQGDEQFF.

This chain connects TRBV20-1 to TRBJ2-1; D gene uncertain. CDR3 length equals 15 residues. CDR1 and CDR2 (germline): DFQATT, SNEGSKA (reference sequence). V was cut by 0 bases and J by 9 bases, with 18 bases left in between. The CDR3: CSAREYTLEAREQFF. The DNA for the CDR3 is TGCAGTGCTAGAGAATATACCCTAGAGGCGCGTGAGCAGTTCTTC.

This clonotype was detected only once. The gene calls are TRBV3-1 and TRBJ2-5, with a weak D call TRBD2 (6 bases). CDR3 size: 16 residues. Germline loops: CDR1 LGHDT, CDR2 YNNKEL (reference sequence). Trimming removed 4 bases at V and 1 base at J, with 16 bases between. The DNA of the CDR3 is TGTGCCAGCAGCCCAAACGGAGCGGGCGGCCAAGAGACCCAGTACTTC. Its protein product is CASSPNGAGGQETQYF.

The rearrangement joins TRBV4-3 to TRBJ2-5; D not certain. Germline assignment: CDR1 LGHNA and CDR2 YSLEER. Between the trimmed V and J ends, which lost 4 bases and 5 bases, there was a span of 17 bases. The CDR3 sequence is 15 residues long. In nucleotides, the CDR3 is TGCGCCAGCAGCCGGGAATCCGTCAAAGGGGAGACCCAGTACTTC. Its protein product is CASSRESVKGETQYF.

This chain joins TRBV4-1 and TRBJ2-1, with 7 positions matching TRBD2. The CDR3 contains 14 residues. Germline loops: CDR1 MGHRA, CDR2 YSYEKL. The J segment lost 6 bases and the V segment lost 4 bases, leaving 6 bases of the junction unmatched. CDR3 DNA sequence: TGCGCCAGCAGCCCCCGGCGGGGGTTCAATGAGCAGTTCTTC. Its protein is CASSPRRGFNEQFF.

This clonotype was counted a few times. CDR3 coding DNA: TGTGCCAGCAGGGCAGTGACCGGCTACGAGCAGTACTTC. This codes for CASRAVTGYEQYF. The rearrangement joins TRBV7-8 to TRBJ2-7; D not resolved. V lost 6 bases, J lost 3 bases, and 12 bases lay in between. This CDR3 region has 13 residues. Germline loops: CDR1 SGHVS, CDR2 FQNEAQ.

This clonotype came up a few times. Here the CDR3 reads CASSLYQAASTDTQYF. The CDR3 DNA sequence: TGTGCCAGCAGTTTATATCAGGCCGCTAGCACAGATACGCAGTATTTT. This chain connects TRBV28 to TRBJ2-3; D remains ambiguous. From germline, CDR1 is MDHEN and CDR2 SYDVKM. Trimming cost V 1 base and J 0 bases, with 11 bases left between them. CDR3 length: 16 residues.

This rearrangement joins TRBV5-4 to TRBJ1-1; D remains ambiguous. Germline CDR1 is SGHNT and CDR2 is YYREEE (reference sequence). This CDR3 region has 13 residues. The V end was cut by 3 bases, the J end by 5 bases, with 11 bases between. For the CDR3, the DNA is TGTGCCAGCAGCTACCCGGGGAGAACTGAAGCTTTCTTT. Translating gives CASSYPGRTEAFF.

The chain has TRBV24-1 and TRBJ2-3, with TRBD2 as a possible D gene (5 bases). Germline CDR1 reads KGHDR; CDR2 reads SFDVKD. Trimming left V 3 bases short and J 5 bases short, with 5 bases between. The CDR3 covers 12 residues. CDR3 region: CATSDGRDTQYF. The CDR3 nucleotides read TGTGCCACCAGTGATGGGAGAGATACGCAGTATTTT.

The chain carries TRBV6-5 and TRBJ1-3; D might be TRBD1 (5 bases). V was cut by 6 bases and J by 1 base, with 10 bases left in between. The CDR3 has 14 amino acids. From germline, CDR1 is MNHEY and CDR2 SVGAGI. Here the CDR3 reads CASRSGGSGNTIYF. CDR3 nucleotides: TGTGCCAGCAGATCGGGGGGATCTGGAAACACCATATATTTT.

The sample holds many counts of this clonotype. The rearrangement uses TRBV9 and TRBJ1-2; D is unresolved. Germline V gene lookup returns CDR1 SGDLS and CDR2 YYNGEE. Trimming cost V 3 bases and J 4 bases, with 10 bases left between them. This CDR3 spans 13 amino acids. The CDR3 loop is CASSDWGGYGYTF. In DNA form, the CDR3 reads TGTGCCAGCAGCGATTGGGGTGGCTATGGCTACACCTTC.

The V gene is TRBV20-1, the J gene TRBJ1-5, with TRBD1 matching 7 bases. J lost 4 bases, V lost 0 bases, and 3 bases had no gene match. In germline, CDR1 is DFQATT, CDR2 SNEGSKA (reference sequence). This CDR3 is built from 14 residues. CDR3 coding DNA: TGCAGTGCTAGAGAGTCAGGGGGTAATCAGCCCCAGCATTTT. Amino acid sequence: CSARESGGNQPQHF.

The gene calls are TRBV29-1 and TRBJ2-1, with D unclear. The germline V and J ends were trimmed by 3 bases and 5 bases, with 8 bases remaining between them. Germline V gene lookup returns CDR1 SQVTM and CDR2 ANQGSEA. The CDR3 covers 12 residues. DNA for the CDR3: TGCAGCGTTGAGGGCCGAAACAATGAGCAGTTCTTC. Translated, it gives CSVEGRNNEQFF.

This sequence joins TRBV4-1 and TRBJ2-7; no firm D call. The V and J ends lost 1 base and 6 bases respectively, with 10 bases between them. The CDR3 runs to 13 residues. Germline loops: CDR1 MGHRA, CDR2 YSYEKL. The CDR3 here is CASSQAVLSEQYF. In nucleotides, the CDR3 is TGCGCCAGCAGCCAAGCGGTATTGAGCGAGCAGTACTTC.

Many counts were recorded for this clonotype. The chain has TRBV6-5 and TRBJ1-5; D ambiguous. Germline CDR1 reads MNHEY; CDR2 reads SVGAGI. The CDR3 is made up of 16 amino acids. Trimming shortened V by 6 bases and J by 3 bases, and 18 bases separated the two germline ends. The CDR3 DNA reads TGTGCCAGCAGGCCGATGGAGACTGGTTACAATCAGCCCCAGCATTTT. Its protein is CASRPMETGYNQPQHF.

This clonotype was seen many times. V is TRBV5-1 and J is TRBJ2-5; possibly TRBD1 or TRBD2 for D (5 bases each). There are 14 residues in the CDR3. Deletions cut 2 bases from V and 7 bases from J, with 15 bases between. Germline CDR1 is SGHRS and CDR2 is YFSETQ. The CDR3 loop reads CASSLGTQRGTQYF. The DNA of the CDR3 is TGCGCCAGCAGCTTAGGGACCCAACGGGGGACCCAGTACTTC. The full variable domain, completed using reference TRBV5-1 and TRBJ2-5, is KAGVTQTPRYLIKTRGQQVTLSCSPISGHRSVSWYQQTPGQGLQFLFEYFSETQRNKGNFPGRFSGRQFSNSRSEMNVSTLELGDSALYLCASSLGTQRGTQYFGPGTRLLVL.